The next 13 T cell receptor beta chains were all read from a single sample in a study of T cells in Graves' hyperthyroidism and ophthalmopathy. What was amplified from RNA transcripts were TCR beta CDR3 regions. First-round RT-PCR with HTBI primers amplified the TCR CDR3 region. Each CDR3 protein is one row after TCRdb ran MiXCR on the multiplex PCR reads. Among around 300,000 distinct CDR3 sequences listed, roughly an eighth were seen once. The sequenced material came from blood. Receptors originate from a woman in her thirties or forties with Graves' hyperthyroidism.

This clonotype was seen ten or more times. The rearrangement uses TRBV3-1 and TRBJ1-2; weak D call: TRBD1 (6 bases). Germline V CDR1 and CDR2: LGHDT, YNNKEL (reference sequence). Trimming removed 2 bases at V and 7 bases at J, with 11 bases between. CDR3 length: 13 amino acids. The CDR3 nucleotides are TGTGCCAGCAGCCAACAGGGGAGGGTTGGCTACACCTTC. Its translation is CASSQQGRVGYTF.

V usage is TRBV7-8 and J usage is TRBJ2-1, with D tentatively TRBD1 (5 bases). The CDR3 is made up of 16 amino acids. Trimming shortened V by 1 base and J by 5 bases, and 15 bases separated the two germline ends. From germline, CDR1 is SGHVS and CDR2 FQNEAQ. The CDR3 loop reads CASSLVPGAGDNEQFF. In DNA form, the CDR3 reads TGTGCCAGCAGCTTAGTACCTGGGGCTGGGGACAATGAGCAGTTCTTC.

At least ten counts were recorded for this clonotype. In nucleotides, the CDR3 is TGTGCCAGTACTCCGGGACAGGGGCAAAATCAGCCCCAGCATTTT. Protein: CASTPGQGQNQPQHF. The J gene is TRBJ1-5, the V gene TRBV19; 10 bases match TRBD1. CDR3 length: 15 amino acids. The germline V gene has CDR1 LNHDA and CDR2 SQIVND (reference sequence). The V gene end was trimmed by 7 bases and the J gene end by 4 bases; junction bases not matched to a gene: 7.

This clonotype was seen many times. The chain carries TRBV12-3 or TRBV12-4 and TRBJ1-2; TRBD1 is a possible D gene (6 bases). The CDR3 spans 14 residues. The V end lost 5 bases, the J end lost 7 bases, and 17 bases lay between the germline ends. CDR3 DNA: TGTGCCAGCAGTACCCCAGGGGTTCGTATTGGCTACACCTTC. This translates into CASSTPGVRIGYTF.

This clonotype was observed many times. The chain employs TRBV5-5 and TRBJ1-1, with D unresolved. V dropped 0 bases and J dropped 1 base, with 7 bases sitting between them. The length of the CDR3 is 14 residues. In germline, CDR1 is SGHKS, CDR2 YYEKEE (reference sequence). Here the CDR3 DNA reads TGTGCCAGCAGCTTGGACACCTCGAACACTGAAGCTTTCTTT. Protein sequence: CASSLDTSNTEAFF.

V is TRBV9 and J is TRBJ2-1, with D maybe TRBD2 (6 bases). With 3 bases removed from V and 3 bases from J, the gap between germline ends came to 10 bases. This CDR3 spans 14 amino acids. Looked up from germline, CDR1 is SGDLS and CDR2 is YYNGEE. The CDR3 is CASSGRADYNEQFF. The CDR3 DNA reads as TGTGCCAGCAGCGGGAGGGCCGACTACAATGAGCAGTTCTTC.

This clonotype was seen repeatedly, ten times or more. The rearrangement joins TRBV3-1 to TRBJ2-3, with 8 bases that match TRBD1. The trim removed 1 base at V and 3 bases at J, leaving 3 bases unmatched. The CDR3 has 15 amino acids. Germline CDR1 reads LGHDT; CDR2 reads YNNKEL (reference sequence). CDR3 DNA: TGTGCCAGCAGCCAAGGGGACAGGCCAACAGATACGCAGTATTTT. This codes for CASSQGDRPTDTQYF.

This clonotype has just a few counts. A clone one base away is much larger, so this may be a read error. V is TRBV19 and J is TRBJ1-1; D not certain. CDR3 length: 14 residues. Germline V lookup: CDR1 LNHDA, CDR2 SQIVND (reference sequence). Trimming removed 10 bases at V and 1 base at J, with 16 bases between. The CDR3 nucleotides are TGTGCCATCCCAGACCGGGCAGGGAACACTGAAGCTTTCTTT. It translates to CAIPDRAGNTEAFF.

This clonotype was seen ten or more times. V is TRBV27 and J is TRBJ2-3; 8 bases fit TRBD2. With V trimmed by 4 bases and J by 4 bases, 13 bases remained unmatched. In germline, CDR1 is MNHEY, CDR2 SMNVEV (reference sequence). The CDR3 extends over 17 amino acids. CDR3 residues: CASSSRQDGTRPDTQYF. In nucleotides, the CDR3 is TGTGCCAGCAGTTCCAGACAGGACGGGACTAGGCCAGATACGCAGTATTTT.

The CDR3 region has the DNA TGCGCCAGCAGACAAAGGACAGGGGGTTGGGAGACCCAGTACTTC. Protein: CASRQRTGGWETQYF. The rearrangement uses TRBV5-1 and TRBJ2-5; 10 bases align to TRBD1. The V gene's germline CDR1 is SGHRS and CDR2 YFSETQ. J gave up 5 bases and V 5 bases, and 9 bases lay outside the gene matches. This CDR3 is built from 15 residues.

This clonotype has ten or more counts. This chain connects TRBV2 to TRBJ2-7, with D unclear. The CDR3 loop spans 11 amino acids. CDR1 is SNHLY and CDR2 is FYNNEI in the germline V gene. Trimming cost V 7 bases and J 6 bases, with 10 bases left between them. CDR3 amino acids: CASKSRLEQYF. In nucleotides, the CDR3 is TGTGCCAGCAAATCAAGACTCGAGCAGTACTTC.

The rearrangement links TRBV20-1 to TRBJ1-6, with D possibly matching TRBD1 (5 bases). The ends were cut back, 4 bases at V and 7 bases at J, with 11 bases in the middle. The CDR3 runs 13 residues. Germline V CDR1 and CDR2: DFQATT, SNEGSKA (reference sequence). The CDR3 loop reads CSANPTENSPLHF. The CDR3 DNA is TGCAGTGCTAATCCGACAGAAAATTCACCCCTCCACTTT.

This clonotype was counted at least ten times. The genes are TRBV9 and TRBJ2-5, with D maybe TRBD1 (6 bases). CDR3 length: 12 residues. Trimming shortened V by 7 bases and J by 4 bases, and 11 bases separated the two germline ends. Germline CDR1 reads SGDLS; CDR2 reads YYNGEE. CDR3 residues: CASGQGLETQYF. The DNA of the CDR3 is TGTGCCAGCGGGCAGGGGTTAGAGACCCAGTACTTC.